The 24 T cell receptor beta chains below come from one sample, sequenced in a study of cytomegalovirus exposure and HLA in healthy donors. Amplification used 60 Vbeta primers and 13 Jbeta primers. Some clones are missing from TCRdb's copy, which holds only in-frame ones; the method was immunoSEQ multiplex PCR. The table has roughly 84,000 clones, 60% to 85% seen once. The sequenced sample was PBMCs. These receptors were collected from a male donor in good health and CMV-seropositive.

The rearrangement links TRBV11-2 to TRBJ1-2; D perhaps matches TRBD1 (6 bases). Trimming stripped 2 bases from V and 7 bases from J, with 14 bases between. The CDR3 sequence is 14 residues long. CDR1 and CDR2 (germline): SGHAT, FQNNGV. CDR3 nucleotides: TGTGCCAGCAGCTTACTGGGGGCGCCTTGTGGCTACACCTTC. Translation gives CASSLLGAPCGYTF.

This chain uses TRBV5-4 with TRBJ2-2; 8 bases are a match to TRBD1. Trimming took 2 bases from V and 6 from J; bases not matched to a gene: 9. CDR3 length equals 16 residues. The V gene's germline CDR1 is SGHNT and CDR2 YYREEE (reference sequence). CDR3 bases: TGTGCCAGCAGCTTACCCAGGACAGGGATTTCCGGGGAGCTGTTTTTT. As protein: CASSLPRTGISGELFF.

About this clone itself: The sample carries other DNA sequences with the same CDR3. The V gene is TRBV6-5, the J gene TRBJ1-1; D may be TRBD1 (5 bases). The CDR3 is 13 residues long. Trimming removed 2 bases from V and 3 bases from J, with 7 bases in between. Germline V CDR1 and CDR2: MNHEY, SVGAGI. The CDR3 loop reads CASSYGGDTEAFF. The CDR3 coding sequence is TGTGCCAGCAGTTACGGGGGGGACACTGAAGCTTTCTTT.

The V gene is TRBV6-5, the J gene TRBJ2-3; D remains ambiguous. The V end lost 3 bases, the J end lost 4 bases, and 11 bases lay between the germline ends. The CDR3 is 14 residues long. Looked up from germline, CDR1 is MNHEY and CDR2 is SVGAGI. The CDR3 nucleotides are TGTGCCAGCAGTTATTTAATTTCTTCAGATACGCAGTATTTT. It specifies CASSYLISSDTQYF.

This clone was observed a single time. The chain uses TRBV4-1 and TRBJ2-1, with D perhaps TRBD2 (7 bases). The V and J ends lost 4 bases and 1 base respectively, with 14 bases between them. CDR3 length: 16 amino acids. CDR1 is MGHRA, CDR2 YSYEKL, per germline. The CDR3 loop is CASSRPGGLSYNEQFF. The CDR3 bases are TGCGCCAGCAGCCGCCCCGGGGGGCTATCCTACAATGAGCAGTTCTTC.

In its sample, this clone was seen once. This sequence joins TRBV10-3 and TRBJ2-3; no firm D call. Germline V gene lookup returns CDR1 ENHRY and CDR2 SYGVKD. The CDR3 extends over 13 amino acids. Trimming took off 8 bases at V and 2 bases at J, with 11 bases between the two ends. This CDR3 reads CAIRPRNTDTQYF. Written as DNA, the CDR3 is TGTGCCATCCGGCCGCGGAACACAGATACGCAGTATTTT.

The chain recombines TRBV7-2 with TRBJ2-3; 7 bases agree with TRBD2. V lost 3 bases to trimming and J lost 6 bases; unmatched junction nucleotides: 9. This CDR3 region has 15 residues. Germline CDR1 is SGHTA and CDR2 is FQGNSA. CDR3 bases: TGTGCCAGCAGCTTCAGGGCTAGCGGTGAGGATACGCAGTATTTT. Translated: CASSFRASGEDTQYF.

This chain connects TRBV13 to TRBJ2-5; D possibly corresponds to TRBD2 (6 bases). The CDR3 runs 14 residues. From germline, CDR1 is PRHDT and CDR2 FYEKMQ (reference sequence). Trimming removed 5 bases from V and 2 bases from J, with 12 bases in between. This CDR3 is CASSPPGLQETQYF. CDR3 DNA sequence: TGTGCCAGCAGCCCACCGGGACTGCAAGAGACCCAGTACTTC.

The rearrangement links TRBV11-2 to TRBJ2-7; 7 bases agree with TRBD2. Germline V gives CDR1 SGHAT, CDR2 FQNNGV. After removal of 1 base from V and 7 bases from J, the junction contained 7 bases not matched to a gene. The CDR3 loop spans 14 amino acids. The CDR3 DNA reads TGTGCCAGCAGCTTAGTGCGGGGGTTGCGGGAGCAGTACTTC. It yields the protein CASSLVRGLREQYF.

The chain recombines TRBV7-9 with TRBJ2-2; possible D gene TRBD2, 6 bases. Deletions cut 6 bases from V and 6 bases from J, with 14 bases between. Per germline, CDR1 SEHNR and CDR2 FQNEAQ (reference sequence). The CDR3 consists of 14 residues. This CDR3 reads CASRPGGVAGELFF. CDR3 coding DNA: TGTGCCAGCAGGCCCGGAGGGGTCGCCGGGGAGCTGTTTTTT.

CDR3 bases: TGCGCCAGCAGTACAGGGACCGTGGAGACCCAGTACTTC. It specifies CASSTGTVETQYF. V usage is TRBV10-2 and J usage is TRBJ2-5, with D maybe TRBD1 (6 bases). The ends were cut back, 5 bases at V and 5 bases at J, with 12 bases in the middle. This CDR3 comprises 13 residues. The germline V gene has CDR1 WSHSY and CDR2 SAAADI.

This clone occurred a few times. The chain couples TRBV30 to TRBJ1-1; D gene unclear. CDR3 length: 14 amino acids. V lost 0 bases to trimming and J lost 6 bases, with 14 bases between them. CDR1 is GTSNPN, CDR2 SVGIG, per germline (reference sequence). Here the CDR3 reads CAWSVLIGVSEAFF. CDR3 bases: TGTGCCTGGAGTGTACTTATAGGAGTCTCTGAAGCTTTCTTT.

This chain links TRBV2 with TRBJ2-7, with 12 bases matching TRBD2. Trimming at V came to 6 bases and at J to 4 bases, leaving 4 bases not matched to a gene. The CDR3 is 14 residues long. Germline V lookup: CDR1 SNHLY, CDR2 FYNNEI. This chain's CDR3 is CASSGLAGSYEQYF. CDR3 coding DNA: TGTGCCAGCAGCGGACTAGCGGGATCGTACGAGCAGTACTTC.

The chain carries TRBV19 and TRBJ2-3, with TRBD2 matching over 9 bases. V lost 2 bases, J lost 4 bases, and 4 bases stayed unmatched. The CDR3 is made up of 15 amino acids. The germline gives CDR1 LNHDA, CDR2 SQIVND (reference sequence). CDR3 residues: CASSIRREGPDTQYF. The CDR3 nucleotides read TGTGCCAGTAGTATAAGGCGGGAGGGCCCAGATACGCAGTATTTT.

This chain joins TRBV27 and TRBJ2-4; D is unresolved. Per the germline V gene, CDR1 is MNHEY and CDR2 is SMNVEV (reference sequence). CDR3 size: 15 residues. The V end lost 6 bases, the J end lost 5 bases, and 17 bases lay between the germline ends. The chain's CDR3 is CASSPAPGWENIQYF. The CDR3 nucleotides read TGTGCCAGCAGCCCCGCCCCCGGGTGGGAAAACATTCAGTACTTC.

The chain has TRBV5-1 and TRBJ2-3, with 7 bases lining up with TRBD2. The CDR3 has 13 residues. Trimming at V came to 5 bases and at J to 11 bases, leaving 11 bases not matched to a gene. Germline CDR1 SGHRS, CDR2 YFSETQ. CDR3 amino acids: CASRPMQAGLQYF. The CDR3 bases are TGCGCCAGCAGACCGATGCAAGCGGGGTTGCAGTATTTT.

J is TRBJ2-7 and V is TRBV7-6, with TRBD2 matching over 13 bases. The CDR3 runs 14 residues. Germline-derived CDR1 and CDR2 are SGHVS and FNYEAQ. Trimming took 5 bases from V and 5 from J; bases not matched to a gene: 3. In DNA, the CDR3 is TGTGCCAGCAGCGACACTAGCGGGAGGGACGAGCAGTACTTC. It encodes CASSDTSGRDEQYF. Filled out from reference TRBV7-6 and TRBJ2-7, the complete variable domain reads GAGVSQSPRYKVTKRGQDVALRCDPISGHVSLYWYRQALGQGPEFLTYFNYEAQQDKSGLPNDRFSAERPEGSISTLTIQRTEQRDSAMYRCASSDTSGRDEQYFGPGTRLTVT.

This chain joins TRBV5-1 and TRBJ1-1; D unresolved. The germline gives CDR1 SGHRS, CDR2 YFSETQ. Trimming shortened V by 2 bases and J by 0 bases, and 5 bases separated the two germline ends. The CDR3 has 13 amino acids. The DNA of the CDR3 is TGCGCCAGCAGCTTCCAGGTGAACACTGAAGCTTTCTTT. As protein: CASSFQVNTEAFF.

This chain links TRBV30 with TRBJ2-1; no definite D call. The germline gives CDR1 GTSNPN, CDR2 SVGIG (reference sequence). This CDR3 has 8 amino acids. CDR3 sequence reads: CVINEQFF. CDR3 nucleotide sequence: TGTGTAATCAATGAGCAGTTCTTC.

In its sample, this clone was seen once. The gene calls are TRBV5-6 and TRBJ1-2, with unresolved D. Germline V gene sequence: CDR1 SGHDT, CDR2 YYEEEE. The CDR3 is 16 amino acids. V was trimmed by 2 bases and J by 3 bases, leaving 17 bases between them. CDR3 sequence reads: CASSLALVEAYYGYTF. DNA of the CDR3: TGTGCCAGCAGCTTAGCATTAGTTGAGGCCTACTATGGCTACACCTTC.

The CDR3 loop is CASSPLGGALGETQYF. In nucleotides, the CDR3 is TGTGCCAGCAGCCCTCTAGGGGGCGCCCTAGGAGAGACCCAGTACTTC. The gene calls are TRBV5-5 and TRBJ2-5; 7 nucleotides agree with TRBD1. Germline lookup yields CDR1 SGHKS and CDR2 YYEKEE (reference sequence). J was trimmed by 4 bases and V by 4 bases; bases with no gene match: 13. This CDR3 comprises 16 residues.

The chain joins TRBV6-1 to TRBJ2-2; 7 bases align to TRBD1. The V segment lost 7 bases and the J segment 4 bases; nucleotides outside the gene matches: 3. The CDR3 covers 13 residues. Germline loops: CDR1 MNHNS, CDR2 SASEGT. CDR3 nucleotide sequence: TGTGCCAGCACCGACAGGGTCACCGGGGAGCTGTTTTTT. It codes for CASTDRVTGELFF.

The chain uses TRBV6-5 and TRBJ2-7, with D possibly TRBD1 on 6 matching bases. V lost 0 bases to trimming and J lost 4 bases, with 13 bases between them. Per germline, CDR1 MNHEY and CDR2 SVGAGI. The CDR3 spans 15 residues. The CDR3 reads CASSYSGRGMYEQYF. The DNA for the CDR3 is TGTGCCAGCAGTTACTCGGGCAGGGGTATGTACGAGCAGTACTTC.

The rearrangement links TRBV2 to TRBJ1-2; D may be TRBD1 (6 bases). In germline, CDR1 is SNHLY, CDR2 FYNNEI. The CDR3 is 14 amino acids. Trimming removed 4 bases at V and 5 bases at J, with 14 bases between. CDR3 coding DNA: TGTGCCAGCAGTGGAGAGGGGGGAGGGTATGGCTACACCTTC. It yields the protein CASSGEGGGYGYTF.